This TCR beta chain was captured in a study of OX40 agonist ivuxolimab in advanced cancers. Study background: At 0.01 to 10 mg/kg, ivuxolimab was administered intravenously to patients every 2 weeks.

Study-wide points: Certain nonresponders additionally had low normalized T-cell clonal expansion. Among the least clonally expanded were partial responders at 0.1-3.0 mg/kg.

For this clone: What it recognizes is unknown.

Clones were sequenced by immunoSEQ multiplex PCR, and TCRdb holds only the in-frame ones, with some missing. The table shows tens of thousands of clones, with about nine tenths occurring only once. CDR3 length: 16 amino acids. The germline V and J ends were trimmed by 4 bases and 2 bases, with 18 bases remaining between them. Looked up from germline, CDR1 is MNHEY and CDR2 is SVGAGI. Here the sequenced sample was CD4+ or CD8+ T cells sorted from blood, taken in a trial of the OX40 agonist ivuxolimab. The clonotype was recovered from an adult with an advanced solid tumor such as melanoma, head and neck, liver or kidney cancer. J is TRBJ2-7 and V is TRBV6-5; maybe TRBD2 (6 bases). For the CDR3, the DNA is TGTGCCAGCAGTTCATTAAGCGGGCAGAGTCCCTACGAGCAGTACTTC. Translating gives CASSSLSGQSPYEQYF.